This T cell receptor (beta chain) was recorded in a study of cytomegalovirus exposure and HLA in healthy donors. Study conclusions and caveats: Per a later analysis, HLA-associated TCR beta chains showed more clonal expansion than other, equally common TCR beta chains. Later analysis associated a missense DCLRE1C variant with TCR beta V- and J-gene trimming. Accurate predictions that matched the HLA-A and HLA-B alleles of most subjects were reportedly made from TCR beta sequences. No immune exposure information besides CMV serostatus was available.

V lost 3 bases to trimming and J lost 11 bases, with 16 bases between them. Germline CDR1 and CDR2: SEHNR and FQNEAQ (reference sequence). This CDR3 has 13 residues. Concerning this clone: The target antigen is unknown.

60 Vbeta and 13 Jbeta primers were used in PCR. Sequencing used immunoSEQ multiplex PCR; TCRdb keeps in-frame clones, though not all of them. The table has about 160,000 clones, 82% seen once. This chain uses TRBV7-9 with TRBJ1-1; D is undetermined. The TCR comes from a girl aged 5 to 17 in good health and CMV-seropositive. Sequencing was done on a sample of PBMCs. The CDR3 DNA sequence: TGTGCCAGCAGCTTTCGGGAAGGGCTCGAGGCTTTCTTT. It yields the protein CASSFREGLEAFF.